This T cell receptor (beta chain) was captured in a study of cytomegalovirus exposure and HLA in healthy donors. Notes on the study in general: An analysis was carried out at a later point. It showed that HLA-associated TCR beta chains were more clonally expanded than equally common non-associated chains. Accurate prediction of most subjects' HLA-A and HLA-B alleles from TCR beta sequences was reported. Most of the CMV-associated TCR beta chains (in a later analysis) appeared to be HLA-restricted. Some V segments, including TRBV6-2 and TRBV6-3, were excluded as indistinguishable.

With V trimmed by 4 bases and J by 6 bases, 20 bases remained unmatched. Germline CDR1 is SGHTS and CDR2 is YDEGEE. The length of the CDR3 is 18 residues. Details on this clone: Its antigen is currently unknown.

Both 60 Vbeta primers and 13 Jbeta primers went into the PCR. Data came from immunoSEQ multiplex PCR; TCRdb stores just in-frame clones and leaves some out. The table shows roughly 170,000 clones, with roughly 80% occurring only once. Sequenced sample: PBMCs. V and J are TRBV5-8 and TRBJ1-1, with 8 nucleotides matching TRBD1. This clonotype was sampled from a boy younger than 18 in good health and CMV-seronegative. In DNA, the CDR3 is TGTGCCAGCAGCGTTACAGGGGGAGCGAGAGACCACCTCCCTGAAGCTTTCTTT. Translated, it gives CASSVTGGARDHLPEAFF.